Each of the 27 T cell receptor beta chains below was sequenced from the same sample in a study of blood T cell repertoires in COVID-19. Clones were sequenced by immunoSEQ multiplex PCR, and TCRdb holds only the in-frame ones, with some missing. The sample gives 250,000 to 300,000 clones, under 95% of which show up once; 2.3% is in the top ten. Sequences were obtained from PBMCs or T cells enriched from blood (not recorded which). These receptors were collected from a woman aged 40 to 50 with acute COVID-19.

The chain has TRBV27 and TRBJ2-5, with D perhaps TRBD2 (7 bases). Deletions cut 2 bases from V and 5 bases from J, with 15 bases between. This CDR3 comprises 15 residues. Germline V lookup: CDR1 MNHEY, CDR2 SMNVEV (reference sequence). CDR3 DNA sequence: TGTGCCAGCAGTTTAGATAAGGGAGGGGGGGAGACCCAGTACTTC. Protein product: CASSLDKGGGETQYF.

V and J are TRBV28 and TRBJ2-3; tentatively, D is TRBD1 (6 bases). This CDR3 is 15 amino acids long. The germline V and J ends were trimmed by 5 bases and 4 bases, with 16 bases remaining between them. Germline V gene lookup returns CDR1 MDHEN and CDR2 SYDVKM. CDR3 nucleotides: TGTGCCAGCAGTCCCACCGGGACAAAATCAGATACGCAGTATTTT. Translated: CASSPTGTKSDTQYF.

Only one count was recorded for this clone. V is TRBV12-5 and J is TRBJ1-1; possibly TRBD1 for D (5 bases). Trimming removed 0 bases at V and 3 bases at J, with 17 bases between. The germline V gene encodes CDR1 LGHNT and CDR2 FRNRAP. The CDR3 extends over 17 amino acids. CDR3 sequence: CASGLVRGVGEDTEAFF. CDR3 in DNA: TGTGCTAGTGGTTTGGTACGAGGAGTGGGGGAGGACACTGAAGCTTTCTTT.

This sequence joins TRBV6-5 and TRBJ2-1; tentative D call: TRBD2 (5 bases). This CDR3 spans 14 amino acids. CDR1 is MNHEY and CDR2 is SVGAGI in the germline V gene. V shed 5 bases and J shed 4 bases, with 12 bases lying between them. CDR3 sequence: CASSQSGIYNEQFF. CDR3 coding DNA: TGTGCCAGCAGTCAATCCGGGATTTACAATGAGCAGTTCTTC.

This chain uses TRBV7-9 with TRBJ2-5; 10 bases align to TRBD1. The CDR3 is 15 amino acids. Germline loops: CDR1 SEHNR, CDR2 FQNEAQ (reference sequence). The trim removed 4 bases at V and 4 bases at J, leaving 6 bases unmatched. DNA for the CDR3: TGTGCCAGCAGCTCGCGGGACAGGGGAGGAGAGACCCAGTACTTC. It encodes CASSSRDRGGETQYF.

The rearrangement joins TRBV6-5 to TRBJ1-3, with 7 bases that match TRBD1. Germline CDR1 reads MNHEY; CDR2 reads SVGAGI. V trimming: 2 bases; J trimming: 4 bases; junction bases outside the gene matches: 8. The CDR3 consists of 16 residues. The CDR3 DNA is TGTGCCAGCAGTTACCGTTCCACAGGGGTAGGAAACACCATATATTTT. This sequence encodes CASSYRSTGVGNTIYF.

This clone was counted only a few times. The V call is TRBV29-1, the J call TRBJ2-2; 7 bases line up with TRBD1. This CDR3 contains 14 residues. From germline, CDR1 is SQVTM and CDR2 ANQGSEA. V shed 7 bases and J 1 base; nucleotides not matched to a gene: 6. CDR3 nucleotides: TGCAGCGCTGTGGACAGGAGGAACACCGGGGAGCTGTTTTTT. Translating gives CSAVDRRNTGELFF.

The chain carries TRBV6-5 and TRBJ2-7, with TRBD1 matching 10 bases. The germline CDR1 and CDR2 sequences are MNHEY and SVGAGI. CDR3 length: 15 amino acids. After removal of 5 bases from V and 4 bases from J, the junction contained 8 bases not matched to a gene. For the CDR3, the DNA is TGTGCCAGCAGTAAGGGACAGGGGAACTATTACGAGCAGTACTTC. Protein sequence: CASSKGQGNYYEQYF.

The rearrangement joins TRBV7-2 to TRBJ2-2; TRBD2 matches 8 bases. With 3 bases clipped from V and 7 bases from J, the junction kept 7 bases outside the gene matches. The CDR3 consists of 15 residues. Germline V gene data show CDR1 as SGHTA and CDR2 as FQGNSA. The DNA for the CDR3 is TGTGCCAGCAGCTTTGCGGGAGGCCAGAACGGGGAGCTGTTTTTT. Its protein is CASSFAGGQNGELFF.

V is TRBV6-2 or TRBV6-3 and J is TRBJ1-5, with 8 positions matching TRBD1. Germline CDR1 reads MNHEY; CDR2 reads SVGEGT. CDR3 size: 16 residues. V was clipped by 5 bases and J by 2 bases; unmatched bases: 8. The chain's CDR3 is CASSRAGGQGNQPQHF. CDR3 DNA sequence: TGTGCCAGCAGTAGGGCAGGGGGCCAGGGCAATCAGCCCCAGCATTTT.

The rearrangement joins TRBV5-6 to TRBJ1-2; 8 bases match TRBD1. V was clipped by 0 bases and J by 8 bases; unmatched bases: 9. The CDR3 is made up of 15 amino acids. Germline V gene sequence: CDR1 SGHDT, CDR2 YYEEEE. The CDR3 reads CASSLDPQGARGYTF. CDR3 DNA: TGTGCCAGCAGCTTGGATCCGCAGGGGGCGCGGGGCTACACCTTC. The full variable domain, in which reference TRBV5-6 and TRBJ1-2 provide the parts outside the CDR3, is DAGVTQSPTHLIKTRGQQVTLRCSPKSGHDTVSWYQQALGQGPQFIFQYYEEEERQRGNFPDRFSGHQFPNYSSELNVNALLLGDSALYLCASSLDPQGARGYTFGSGTRLTVV.

The genes are TRBV3-1 (or the pseudogene TRBV3-2) and TRBJ2-5; 7 bases align to TRBD1. The ends lost 4 bases at V and 4 bases at J; junction bases unmatched: 9. Germline values: CDR1 LGHDT, CDR2 YNNKEL (reference sequence). The CDR3 is 15 amino acids. In nucleotides, the CDR3 is TGTGCCAGCAGCCCCACGGACAGGCGACTAGAGACCCAGTACTTC. This encodes CASSPTDRRLETQYF.

CDR3 region: CASSLSPILFSNQPQHF. The CDR3 DNA sequence: TGTGCCAGCAGTTTATCTCCTATTCTTTTCAGCAATCAGCCCCAGCATTTT. V and J are TRBV28 and TRBJ1-5; no clear D. The ends were cut back, 1 base at V and 1 base at J, with 14 bases in the middle. The CDR3 has 17 amino acids. Germline-derived CDR1 and CDR2 are MDHEN and SYDVKM.

The chain has TRBV5-1 and TRBJ2-2; the D gene is possibly TRBD2 (5 bases). The CDR3 totals 15 residues. V shed 6 bases and J shed 6 bases, with 18 bases lying between them. Germline V gene sequence: CDR1 SGHRS, CDR2 YFSETQ. The CDR3 sequence: CASIRTPNEAGELFF. CDR3 coding DNA: TGCGCCAGCATCCGGACTCCTAACGAGGCCGGGGAGCTGTTTTTT.

The chain links TRBV30 to TRBJ1-6; 7 nucleotides line up with TRBD1. CDR3 length: 12 amino acids. Germline CDR1 reads GTSNPN; CDR2 reads SVGIG (reference sequence). Germline trimming cut 4 bases from V and 9 bases from J; bases unmatched to any gene: 3. The CDR3 region is CAWTGGSSPLHF. For the CDR3, the DNA is TGTGCCTGGACAGGGGGAAGTTCACCCCTCCACTTT. Full variable domain (missing parts from reference TRBV30 and TRBJ1-6): SQTIHQWPATLVQPVGSPLSLECTVEGTSNPNLYWYRQAAGRGLQLLFYSVGIGQISSEVPQNLSASRPQDRQFILSSKKLLLSDSGFYLCAWTGGSSPLHFGNGTRLTVT.

The CDR3 protein is CATSDPGLAGVTGELFF. CDR3 DNA: TGTGCCACCAGTGACCCGGGACTAGCGGGAGTCACCGGGGAGCTGTTTTTT. The V gene is TRBV24-1, the J gene TRBJ2-2, with 14 bases lining up with TRBD2. This CDR3 has 17 amino acids. The germline CDR1 and CDR2 sequences are KGHDR and SFDVKD. Unmatched junction bases numbered 4, after V lost 4 bases and J lost 4 bases.

The gene calls are TRBV12-5 and TRBJ2-1, with 8 bases that match TRBD1. V gave up 2 bases and J gave up 7 bases; unmatched junction bases: 10. From germline, CDR1 is LGHNT and CDR2 FRNRAP. This CDR3 has 16 amino acids. CDR3 amino acids: CASGLFAGGIQNEQFF. In DNA, the CDR3 is TGTGCTAGTGGTTTGTTTGCAGGGGGCATCCAAAATGAGCAGTTCTTC.

V gene TRBV28 combines with J gene TRBJ2-7, with 8 bases identical to TRBD1. This CDR3 is built from 13 residues. Germline V gives CDR1 MDHEN, CDR2 SYDVKM. V dropped 6 bases and J dropped 0; count of bases not matched to a gene: 1. This CDR3 is CASRTGGSYEQYF. Written as DNA, the CDR3 is TGTGCCAGCAGAACAGGGGGCTCCTACGAGCAGTACTTC. Based on the CDR3 plus reference TRBV28 and TRBJ2-7, the full variable domain is DVKVTQSSRYLVKRTGEKVFLECVQDMDHENMFWYRQDPGLGLRLIYFSYDVKMKEKGDIPEGYSVSREKKERFSLILESASTNQTSMYLCASRTGGSYEQYFGPGTRLTVT.

The chain employs TRBV21-1 and TRBJ1-5; TRBD1, the D gene given by the table, was not confirmed from the DNA. TRBV21-1 is shown as a pseudogene. The length of the CDR3 is 14 residues. The CDR3 bases are TGTGCCAGCAGCAACCGCCCCGACACCCGGCCCCAGCATTTT. It encodes CASSNRPDTRPQHF.

The gene calls are TRBV5-4 and TRBJ2-1; TRBD2 matches 12 bases. Trimming took 5 bases from V and 7 from J; bases not matched to a gene: 10. Looked up from germline, CDR1 is SGHNT and CDR2 is YYREEE (reference sequence). This CDR3 region has 16 residues. Here the CDR3 DNA reads TGTGCCAGCAGTAGACTAGCGGGGGTTTCGGGGAATGAGCAGTTCTTC. This sequence encodes CASSRLAGVSGNEQFF.

This chain connects TRBV7-9 to TRBJ1-5; 7 nucleotides agree with TRBD1. The CDR3 length is 14 residues. V gave up 5 bases and J gave up 2 bases; unmatched junction bases: 3. Germline CDR1 is SEHNR and CDR2 is FQNEAQ (reference sequence). CDR3: CASSQGTGNQPQHF. CDR3 coding DNA: TGTGCCAGCAGCCAAGGGACAGGCAATCAGCCCCAGCATTTT.

This chain connects TRBV29-1 to TRBJ2-1, with D perhaps matching TRBD1 (5 bases). The CDR3 consists of 16 residues. The germline V and J ends were trimmed by 0 bases and 3 bases, with 15 bases remaining between them. CDR1 and CDR2 from the germline V gene are SQVTM and ANQGSEA. The DNA of the CDR3 is TGCAGCGTTGAAGATCCTAGACAGACGGACTACAATGAGCAGTTCTTC. Translated, it gives CSVEDPRQTDYNEQFF.

The rearrangement links TRBV11-3 to TRBJ2-1; 9 nucleotides agree with TRBD2. The junction had 13 bases not matched to a gene; V was cut back by 4 bases and J by 3 bases. Per germline, CDR1 SGHNT and CDR2 YENEEA. This CDR3 is 18 amino acids long. CDR3 sequence: CASSSPDSGGLHYNEQFF. The CDR3, as DNA: TGTGCCAGCAGCTCGCCCGACAGCGGGGGGCTGCACTACAATGAGCAGTTCTTC. The full variable domain, rest sourced from reference TRBV11-3 and TRBJ2-1, is EAGVVQSPRYKIIEKKQPVAFWCNPISGHNTLYWYLQNLGQGPELLIRYENEEAVDDSQLPKDRFSAERLKGVDSTLKIQPAELGDSAVYLCASSSPDSGGLHYNEQFFGPGTRLTVL.

The rearrangement links TRBV4-2 to TRBJ1-2; 9 bases line up with TRBD1. Germline loops: CDR1 LGHNA, CDR2 YNFKEQ. The J segment lost 8 bases and the V segment lost 4 bases, leaving 8 bases of the junction unmatched. CDR3 length equals 14 residues. The CDR3 sequence: CASSPTDRGVGYTF. Here the CDR3 DNA reads TGTGCCAGCAGCCCCACCGACAGGGGGGTCGGCTACACCTTC.

The J gene is TRBJ1-4, the V gene TRBV5-6; 7 bases line up with TRBD1. The V gene's germline CDR1 is SGHDT and CDR2 YYEEEE. Germline trimming cut 3 bases from V and 3 bases from J; bases unmatched to any gene: 2. CDR3 size: 14 residues. In DNA form, the CDR3 reads TGTGCCAGCAGCTCCAGGGGGTCTAATGAAAAACTGTTTTTT. This translates into CASSSRGSNEKLFF. Combining the CDR3 with reference TRBV5-6 and TRBJ1-4 gives the whole variable domain DAGVTQSPTHLIKTRGQQVTLRCSPKSGHDTVSWYQQALGQGPQFIFQYYEEEERQRGNFPDRFSGHQFPNYSSELNVNALLLGDSALYLCASSSRGSNEKLFFGSGTQLSVL.

The gene calls are TRBV6-5 and TRBJ1-1; a weak D match, TRBD1 (5 bases). Germline V gene sequence: CDR1 MNHEY, CDR2 SVGAGI. Trimming took 2 bases from V and 3 from J, leaving 10 bases between them. CDR3 size: 14 residues. The DNA for the CDR3 is TGTGCCAGCAGTTACCCGAAAGGGGACACTGAAGCTTTCTTT. Its translation is CASSYPKGDTEAFF.

V usage is TRBV28 and J usage is TRBJ2-5; 8 bases map to TRBD2. This CDR3 is 15 amino acids long. The germline CDR1 and CDR2 sequences are MDHEN and SYDVKM. The J segment lost 5 bases and the V segment lost 6 bases, leaving 11 bases of the junction unmatched. CDR3 amino acids: CASSHRGGTQETQYF. In nucleotides, the CDR3 is TGTGCCAGCAGCCACCGGGGGGGGACTCAGGAGACCCAGTACTTC.